Here is one T cell receptor beta chain with its context. Its antigen is still unknown. Base qualities are not recorded, but no much larger clone differs from it by a single base. Other DNA sequences in the same sample also yield this CDR3. This specimen comes from a study of shared clonotypes between healthy human individuals (dated by TCRdb to the early 2020s). About the study as a whole: A couple of women and a few men aged 18 to 49 years were included in the cohort. Leukapheresis yielded between about 0.85 and 9.5 billion PBMCs per donor. Blood TCR repertoires of 5 or 6 healthy adults were deeply sequenced to estimate repertoire size and the extent of clonotype sharing between individuals. Different laboratories and diverse techniques were used to prepare libraries and sequence TCR repertoires, to increase sequencing depth and limit assay-specific biases. Study-wide findings and limitations: Pairwise subsampling indicated that sequencing depth was expected to affect the degree of clonotype sharing among donors. Sampling was restricted to blood, and TCR repertoires in tissues likely differ from the TCR repertoires found in blood. Because the study included only a small number of donors, the genetic and exposure-history diversity represented was limited.

The donors were healthy, HIV-negative adults who had no recently reported acute infections or vaccinations. Every donor was a Caucasian adult living in Nashville, Tennessee, USA. For unsorted samples, tens of millions of PBMCs were counted, and genomic DNA was extracted using the QIAamp DNA Blood Mini kit. After blood collection by leukapheresis, PBMCs were isolated using Ficoll-Histopaque density gradient centrifugation and then cryopreserved in the vapor phase of liquid nitrogen. V is pared back by 5 bases and J by 1 base, with 2 bases lying between the germline termini. The CDR3 covers 12 residues, taking in both the cysteine and the phenylalanine. Only CDR3 DNA remains: 36 bases, in frame from the first base. Looking up the germline V gene (reference sequence) yields CDR1 SEHNR and CDR2 FQNEAQ. Using the deep immunoSEQ assay, TCR CDR3 regions were amplified from genomic DNA by multiplex PCR. For each cell subset, the extracted genomic DNA was distributed evenly across all wells of several immunoSEQ 96-well plates, and each plate served as one replicate. For unsorted PBMC, each replicate PCR was loaded with 300 to 350 ng genomic DNA, equivalent to 30,000 or so T cell genomes. Genomic DNA from unsorted PBMC was sequenced over ten immunoSEQ deep assay plates. Purified libraries were measured with a Qubit 3.0 fluorometer, size-checked on a Bioanalyzer 2100, and measured again with the KAPA Library Quantification kit. Every immunoSEQ 96-well plate was sequenced on a dedicated single-read 150-cycle Illumina NextSeq 550 flow cell. From the authors' description of their analysis: Because only junctional sequences without quality scores were contained in the immunoSEQ output, filtering matching that applied to full-length reads could not be performed. To assign V/J genes and CDR3, sequences were annotated against IMGT germline references using PyIR, a Python wrapper for IgBLAST v1.9. Any read was removed if the V/J assignment was weak (E-value above 1e-6), the CDR3 was missing, or the read contained stop codons, out-of-frame junctions, or ambiguous translated residues. A V3J clonotype was defined by an identical inferred V gene, J gene, and CDR3 amino acid sequence. Percentage overlap between repertoires was calculated by dividing the number of shared unique clonotypes by the size of the smaller repertoire. Repertoire richness was assessed with RTK rarefaction, the Chao1 estimator, and Recon v2.1 estimates of unobserved clonotypes. The table was pulled from immuneACCESS by TCRdb, which kept in-frame rearrangements only. Such tables lose some clones; where checked, under half of the loss comes from unresolved V genes, and the rest has no known cause. V and J calls and clone size are given by that table; D and trimming were obtained from the DNA. A total of about 480,000 clones appear in this sample, about four fifths of them only once. 10% to 15% of the sample is taken by the ten largest.

Material for sequencing was PBMCs. The receptor comes from a woman aged 40 to 55 in good health. Some clones in this sample may be carry-over from other donors' samples. Recombination connected TRBV7-9 to TRBJ1-4, with the D gene too uncertain to name. The DNA reads as follows: TGTGCCAGCAGCCGAACTAATGAAAAACTGTTTTTT. It specifies CASSRTNEKLFF.